This paragraph reports one TCR beta chain. CD4+ cells yielded CD45RA+ naive and CD45RA-negative memory subsets. There are 14 residues in the CDR3. Germline values: CDR1 LNHNV, CDR2 YYDKDF (reference sequence). Between the trimmed V and J ends, which lost 6 bases and 4 bases, there was a span of 13 bases. This record comes from a study of shared clonotypes between healthy human individuals. The protocol was immunoSEQ multiplex PCR, while the TCRdb copy is restricted to in-frame clones and leaves out a portion. This sample has about 710,000 clones, with over 60% found just once. J is TRBJ1-3 and V is TRBV15; no clear D gene. The sequenced material came from memory CD4+ T cells sorted from blood. The subset is: CD45RA-negative fraction. This TCR derives from a woman younger than 45 in good health. The CDR3 bases are TGTGCCACCAGTGCAGGTTTCGCCGGAAACACCATATATTTT. Translation gives CATSAGFAGNTIYF.